The 3 T cell receptor beta chains given below trace back to one sample, sequenced in a study of T cell repertoires in cytomegalovirus infection. No antigen has been identified for these receptors. TCRdb reprocessed the reads via MiXCR and lists one record per CDR3 protein. The top ten hold about half of the sample, which has some 500,000 distinct CDR3 sequences, almost 40% seen once. The sequencing used cultured PBMCs, collected from culture after CMV antigen stimulation. The source is a human donor in good health (CMV status not recorded). Some clones in this sample may be carry-over from other donors' samples.

This chain uses TRBV18 with TRBJ1-4, with 7 nucleotides matching TRBD1. V shed 0 bases and J 7 bases; nucleotides not matched to a gene: 5. This CDR3 is built from 15 residues. The germline CDR1 and CDR2 sequences are KGHSH and LQKENI. CDR3 nucleotide sequence: TGTGCCAGCTCACCACCCGAAGGGGGCCGTGAAAAACTGTTTTTT. The encoded protein is CASSPPEGGREKLFF.

Only one count was recorded for this clonotype. The junction and the germline gene differ at one end; a read error may be behind it. The V and J genes are TRBV19 and TRBJ1-6; D remains ambiguous. The CDR3 totals 13 residues. CDR1 LNHDA and CDR2 SQIVND come from the germline V gene (reference sequence). This CDR3 reads CASSMVPNSPLHF. In DNA form, the CDR3 reads TGTGCCAGCAGTATGGTGCCGAATTCACCCCTCCACTTT.

The chain uses TRBV6-6 and TRBJ2-3, with D unresolved. The ends were cut back, 4 bases at V and 6 bases at J, with 17 bases in the middle. CDR3 size: 15 residues. CDR1 MNHNY and CDR2 SVGAGI come from the germline V gene (reference sequence). The CDR3 spells CASSSDRGSGDTQYF. The CDR3 DNA is TGTGCCAGCAGTTCTGACCGAGGATCGGGCGATACGCAGTATTTT.